The source of this TCR beta chain is a study of T cell clones after liver transplantation. Findings of the study overall: Compared with third party-reactive sequences, donor-reactive ones declined more, independent of withdrawal success.

Of note for this clone: Its cognate antigen is unknown.

Data came from immunoSEQ multiplex PCR; TCRdb stores just in-frame clones and leaves some out. This sample has 35,000 to 45,000 clones, with about 86% found just once. CDR3 length equals 12 residues. The germline gives CDR1 SQVTM, CDR2 ANQGSEA. Trimming pared 2 bases from V and 1 base from J, leaving 3 bases between. V gene TRBV29-1 combines with J gene TRBJ2-1; no clear D gene. The receptor was isolated from a human patient who received a liver transplant. The T cells may partly be graft donor cells. Sequenced here: CD4+ T cells from blood, sampled 24 months after liver transplant. The CDR3 DNA is TGCAGCGTTGAAATGTCCTACAATGAGCAGTTCTTC. Its translation: CSVEMSYNEQFF.